This T cell receptor (beta chain) is from a study of blood T cell repertoires in COVID-19. In the study overall: Donors in the United States, Italy and Spain gave samples during acute or convalescent COVID-19.

Clones were read by immunoSEQ multiplex PCR, and TCRdb kept only the in-frame ones, dropping some. This table has 20,000 to 25,000 clones, approximately 88% appearing once. With 1 base removed from V and 2 bases from J, the gap between germline ends came to 6 bases. This CDR3 region has 14 residues. The germline gives CDR1 SGHVS, CDR2 FNYEAQ. Sequencing was performed on peripheral blood. The V and J genes are TRBV7-6 and TRBJ1-3, with D unclear. The source of this sequence is a man aged 65 to 79 in a cohort sampled during active COVID-19. CDR3 bases: TGTGCCAGCAGCTTAGGCACAACTGGAAACACCATATATTTT. This codes for CASSLGTTGNTIYF.